These T cell receptor beta chains were read from a single sample in a study of CD8+CD57+ T cells in acquired aplastic anemia. TCRdb reprocessed the reads with MiXCR, giving one entry per CDR3 protein. The data contain 150,000 to 200,000 distinct CDR3 sequences, roughly 43% of them singletons. The sequencing input was sorted CD4+, CD8+, or CD8+CD57+ T cells (not recorded which) from PBMCs. The receptors come from a human donor with aplastic anemia. CDR3s include the opening cysteine and the closing phenylalanine or tryptophan. D genes are given only for firm matches. A clone size is listed for some rows: how often the clone was seen (once, few, many), or a class if it is expanded.

V gene: TRBV19
D gene: TRBD1
clone size: -
J gene: TRBJ1-1
CDR3 protein: CASSVIGGNTEAFF
CDR3 DNA: TGTGCCAGTAGTGTTATAGGGGGCAACACTGAAGCTTTCTTT

V gene: TRBV7-9
D gene: -
clone size: -
J gene: TRBJ2-7
CDR3 protein: CASSSEVGSYEQHF
CDR3 DNA: TGTGCCAGCAGCTCTGAGGTTGGGTCCTACGAGCAGCACTTC

V gene: TRBV10-3
D gene: -
clone size: -
J gene: TRBJ2-5
CDR3 protein: CAISEFRETQYF
CDR3 DNA: TGTGCCATCAGTGAGTTTCGGGAGACCCAGTACTTC

V gene: TRBV2
D gene: TRBD2
clone size: -
J gene: TRBJ2-7
CDR3 protein: CASRPLAGGPYEQYF
CDR3 DNA: TGTGCCAGCAGGCCTCTAGCGGGGGGACCCTACGAGCAGTACTTC

V gene: TRBV15
D gene: -
clone size: many
J gene: TRBJ1-5
CDR3 protein: CATSKGNQPQHF
CDR3 DNA: TGTGCCACCAGTAAGGGCAATCAGCCCCAGCATTTT

V gene: TRBV7-3
D gene: -
clone size: -
J gene: TRBJ1-4
CDR3 protein: CASSPRRVGNEKLFF
CDR3 DNA: TGTGCCAGCAGCCCCCGTCGTGTGGGGAATGAAAAACTGTTTTTT

V gene: TRBV12-3/TRBV12-4
D gene: -
clone size: many
J gene: TRBJ1-1
CDR3 protein: CASSLDEDTEAFF
CDR3 DNA: TGTGCCAGCAGTTTAGACGAGGACACTGAAGCTTTCTTT

V gene: TRBV2
D gene: -
clone size: many
J gene: TRBJ1-1
CDR3 protein: CASRTDRNTEAFF
CDR3 DNA: TGTGCCAGCAGAACCGACAGGAACACTGAAGCTTTCTTT

V gene: TRBV15
D gene: TRBD1
clone size: -
J gene: TRBJ1-6
CDR3 protein: CATIRGRNSSLHF
CDR3 DNA: TGTGCCACCATCAGGGGGAGAAATTCATCCCTCCACTTT

V gene: TRBV5-1
D gene: -
clone size: many
J gene: TRBJ1-5
CDR3 protein: CASSPEGYQPQHF
CDR3 DNA: TGCGCCAGCAGCCCCGAAGGTTATCAGCCCCAGCATTTT

V gene: TRBV14
D gene: TRBD2
clone size: many
J gene: TRBJ2-1
CDR3 protein: CASSHLRTSASNEQFF
CDR3 DNA: TGTGCCAGCAGCCATTTACGGACTAGCGCCTCCAATGAGCAGTTCTTC

V gene: TRBV2
D gene: TRBD2
clone size: once
J gene: TRBJ2-7
CDR3 protein: CARGAGGTTYEQYF
CDR3 DNA: TGTGCCAGAGGAGCGGGGGGAACTACCTACGAGCAGTACTTC

V gene: TRBV6-2/TRBV6-3
D gene: -
clone size: few
J gene: TRBJ2-1
CDR3 protein: CASSYSKATQGYEQFF
CDR3 DNA: TGTGCCAGCAGTTACTCGAAGGCGACCCAGGGCTATGAGCAGTTCTTC

V gene: TRBV7-7
D gene: -
clone size: -
J gene: TRBJ2-7
CDR3 protein: CASSRDPSNEQYF
CDR3 DNA: TGTGCTAGCAGCCGGGATCCGAGCAATGAGCAGTACTTC

V gene: TRBV19
D gene: TRBD2
clone size: -
J gene: TRBJ2-1
CDR3 protein: CASRLAGNTFF
CDR3 DNA: TGTGCCAGTAGGCTAGCGGGAAACACATTCTTC

V gene: TRBV7-9
D gene: -
clone size: -
J gene: TRBJ1-2
CDR3 protein: CASSLGRGRGYTF
CDR3 DNA: TGTGCCAGCAGCTTAGGCCGGGGCCGGGGCTACACCTTC

V gene: TRBV6-1
D gene: -
clone size: few
J gene: TRBJ2-7
CDR3 protein: CASSRDGNYEQYF
CDR3 DNA: TGTGCCAGCAGTCGGGACGGAAACTACGAGCAGTACTTC

V gene: TRBV29-1
D gene: -
clone size: -
J gene: TRBJ1-2
CDR3 protein: CSVALRGYTF
CDR3 DNA: TGCAGCGTTGCCCTGAGGGGCTACACCTTC

V gene: TRBV29-1
D gene: -
clone size: few
J gene: TRBJ1-1
CDR3 protein: CSVVGPNTEAFF
CDR3 DNA: TGCAGCGTTGTAGGTCCGAACACTGAAGCTTTCTTT

V gene: TRBV7-9
D gene: -
clone size: -
J gene: TRBJ2-3
CDR3 protein: CASSPDTADTQYF
CDR3 DNA: TGTGCCAGCAGCCCTGACACCGCAGATACGCAGTATTTT

V gene: TRBV6-5
D gene: TRBD1
clone size: -
J gene: TRBJ2-7
CDR3 protein: CASSSPPTGGYEQCF
CDR3 DNA: TGTGCCAGCAGTTCTCCACCGACAGGGGGGTACGAGCAGTGCTTC

V gene: TRBV18
D gene: TRBD1
clone size: few
J gene: TRBJ1-1
CDR3 protein: CASSPSQGGVEAFF
CDR3 DNA: TGTGCCAGCTCACCTTCACAAGGGGGCGTTGAAGCTTTCTTT

V gene: TRBV3-1
D gene: -
clone size: few
J gene: TRBJ1-1
CDR3 protein: CASSSVQARAEAFF
CDR3 DNA: TGTGCCAGCAGCAGCGTTCAGGCCCGGGCTGAAGCTTTCTTT

V gene: TRBV20-1
D gene: -
clone size: many
J gene: TRBJ2-5
CDR3 protein: CSARARLTRTYQETQYF
CDR3 DNA: TGCAGTGCTAGAGCCCGACTGACACGAACGTACCAAGAGACCCAGTACTTC

V gene: TRBV7-9
D gene: TRBD1
clone size: many
J gene: TRBJ1-5
CDR3 protein: CASSFGQGSNQPQHF
CDR3 DNA: TGTGCCAGCAGCTTCGGACAGGGTAGCAATCAGCCCCAGCATTTT

V gene: TRBV19
D gene: -
clone size: -
J gene: TRBJ1-1
CDR3 protein: CASSIGAGLTEAFF
CDR3 DNA: TGTGCCAGTAGTATTGGGGCAGGGCTCACTGAAGCTTTCTTT